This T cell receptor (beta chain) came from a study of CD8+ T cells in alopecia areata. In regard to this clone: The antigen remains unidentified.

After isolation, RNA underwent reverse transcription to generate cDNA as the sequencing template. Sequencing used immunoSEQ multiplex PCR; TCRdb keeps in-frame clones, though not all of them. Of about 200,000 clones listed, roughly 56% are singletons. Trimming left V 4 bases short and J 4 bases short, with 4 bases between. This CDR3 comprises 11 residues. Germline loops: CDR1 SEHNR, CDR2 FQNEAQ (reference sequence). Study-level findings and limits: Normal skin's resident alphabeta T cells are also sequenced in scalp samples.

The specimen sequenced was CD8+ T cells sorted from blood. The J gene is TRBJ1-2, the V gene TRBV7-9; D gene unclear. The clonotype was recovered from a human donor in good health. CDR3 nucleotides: TGTGCCAGCAGCTCCAGCTATGGCTACACCTTC. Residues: CASSSSYGYTF.